This T cell receptor (beta chain) was sequenced in a study of T cells after posttransplantation cyclophosphamide (dated by TCRdb to 2016 to 2017). For context, the study as a whole: T cell repertoire reconstitution was tracked by TRB sequencing after myeloablative bone marrow transplantation in which posttransplantation cyclophosphamide was used as GVHD prophylaxis. Public TRB sequences were checked against a database of over 3,000 sequences associated with responses to pathogens, tumor antigens, self-antigens and alloantigens. TRA and TRB clonality were tightly correlated in several samples, so subsequent TCR analyses focused on TRB only. Blood from all 35 or so PTCy patients with 1-year posttransplant specimens was subjected to TRB sequencing. TRB sequencing was also done on up to roughly 3 additional blood samples from 2 to 5.2 years after transplant in 3 patients, and on pretransplant blood from several patients. Antigen receptor sequencing was done on samples from around 32 PTCy-treated patients and from approximately 17 related bone marrow donors of those patients. General conclusions and limits of the study: At 1-2 months, donor-recipient similarity was low but rose over the first year, and the later blood repertoires were often dominated by donor CD8+ memory clones. Across around 48 patients, recipient CMV seropositivity and CMV reactivation were highly associated with TRB clonality; PTCy diversity was similar to CNI/methotrexate controls. The TRB repertoires of T cells infiltrating skin or the GI tract showed only limited overlap with the TRB repertoires found in blood.

The control cohort consisted of approximately 12 patients who had myeloablative marrow transplants with methotrexate plus a calcineurin inhibitor and who were sampled 1 year after transplant. Peripheral blood and bone marrow mononuclear cells were isolated by Ficoll-Hypaque density centrifugation and cryopreserved. TRB sequencing used genomic DNA with the immunoSEQ assay at survey resolution or the hsTCRB kit. On the authors' methods: The immunoSEQ software handled the initial read processing, while the LymphoSeq R package was used for the repertoire analyses. Clonality was computed as 1 minus normalized Shannon entropy; Gini coefficient was also calculated for each TRB dataset. Phenotypes of unsorted samples were inferred by mapping TRB sequences from sorted subsets of the recipient or donor onto unsorted samples of the same recipient. TCRdb carries this immuneACCESS record with in-frame sequences only. Its versions omit some clonotypes, under half of them owing to an unresolved V gene in the studies checked, with the rest unexplained. V, J and clone size reflect that table, while D and trimming were determined from the DNA. Counted in this sample were 10,000 to 15,000 clones; 80% to 85% of them appeared once. The ten biggest clones cover approximately 3.7% of the sample.

This clone is described as large (0.1 to 1%). Its recognized antigen is unknown. Qualities for individual bases were not recorded, and no much larger clone is one base off. The CDR3 numbers 14 residues from cysteine through phenylalanine. The sequence is cut down to CDR3 DNA, 42 bases in frame from base 1. In the germline V gene, CDR1 corresponds to ENHRY and CDR2 to SYGVKD. V is pruned by 5 bases and J by 4 bases, leaving 4 bases of the junction without a gene match. The chain is assembled from TRBV10-3 and TRBJ2-3, with 9 middle bases fitting TRBD1. The specimen comprised PBMCs, sampled 350 to 400 days after allogeneic stem cell transplant with calcineurin inhibitor and methotrexate. This clonotype originated in a young adult male patient who received an allogeneic stem cell transplant from an unrelated donor, was CMV-positive, and had acute GVHD only. Following transplantation, T cells from the graft donor may be among those present. In nucleotide form, the sequence is TGTGCCATCAGTACACAGGGGGCCCCAGATACGCAGTATTTT. Its protein reads: CAISTQGAPDTQYF.